This TCR beta chain was profiled in a study of T cell changes during pregnancy in multiple sclerosis. Profiling relied on immunoSEQ multiplex PCR, and the TCRdb table lists in-frame clones only, not all of them. The table records just under 50,000 clones, roughly nine tenths of them present only once. The CDR3 runs to 14 residues. Germline values: CDR1 KGHSH, CDR2 LQKENI. Trimming at V came to 5 bases and at J to 4 bases, leaving 7 bases not matched to a gene. The chain carries TRBV18 and TRBJ2-7; 8 bases fit TRBD2. The TCR sequence derives from a female donor with multiple sclerosis, enrolled in a pregnancy study. The sample was CD8+ T cells from peripheral blood mononuclear cells, taken after pregnancy. CDR3 DNA: TGTGCCAGCTCAACCACTAGCGGAATATACGAGCAGTACTTC. Amino acid sequence: CASSTTSGIYEQYF.